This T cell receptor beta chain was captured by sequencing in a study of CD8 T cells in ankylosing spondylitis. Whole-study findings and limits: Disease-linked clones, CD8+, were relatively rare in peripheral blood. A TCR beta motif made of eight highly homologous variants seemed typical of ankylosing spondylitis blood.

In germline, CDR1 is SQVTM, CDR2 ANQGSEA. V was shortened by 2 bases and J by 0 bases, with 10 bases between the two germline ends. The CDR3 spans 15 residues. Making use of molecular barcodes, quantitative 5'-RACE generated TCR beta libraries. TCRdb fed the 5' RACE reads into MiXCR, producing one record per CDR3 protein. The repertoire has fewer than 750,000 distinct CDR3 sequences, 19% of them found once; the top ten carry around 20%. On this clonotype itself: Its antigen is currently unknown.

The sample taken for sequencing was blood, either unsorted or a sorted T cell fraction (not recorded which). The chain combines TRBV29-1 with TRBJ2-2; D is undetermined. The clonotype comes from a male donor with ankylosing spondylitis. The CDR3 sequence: CSVESADSNTGELFF. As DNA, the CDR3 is TGCAGCGTTGAATCGGCGGATTCGAACACCGGGGAGCTGTTTTTT.